This record looks at one T cell receptor (beta chain) sequence and its context. The antigen is undetermined. A read error is possible here, since a much larger clone lies one base away. At the DNA level, this CDR3 is encoded by other sequences in the same sample as well. The repertoire was sequenced with immunoSEQ multiplex PCR; TCRdb's copy has only in-frame clones and lacks some. The sample holds 2 million or so clones, about 95% seen once. The record originates from a study of shared clonotypes between healthy human individuals. About the research overall: Every donor yielded three CD4 naive, three CD4 memory, two CD8 naive and one CD8 memory plate.

Germline CDR1 and CDR2: SGHTA and FQGNSA. CDR3 length equals 13 residues. Trimming cost V 3 bases and J 2 bases, with 7 bases left between them. Overall study findings and caveats: When compared with the clonotypes that were shared by all four sorted-subset donors, the non-shared clonotypes turned out to have lower generation probabilities.

The receptor was isolated from a young man in good health. This chain uses TRBV7-2 with TRBJ1-1, with no clear D. Material for sequencing was naive CD4+ T cells sorted from blood. As for subset: CD45RA+ positively selected. The CDR3 coding sequence is TGTGCCAGCAGCTTCGGGCCAAACACTGAAGCTTTCTTT. Translated, it gives CASSFGPNTEAFF.